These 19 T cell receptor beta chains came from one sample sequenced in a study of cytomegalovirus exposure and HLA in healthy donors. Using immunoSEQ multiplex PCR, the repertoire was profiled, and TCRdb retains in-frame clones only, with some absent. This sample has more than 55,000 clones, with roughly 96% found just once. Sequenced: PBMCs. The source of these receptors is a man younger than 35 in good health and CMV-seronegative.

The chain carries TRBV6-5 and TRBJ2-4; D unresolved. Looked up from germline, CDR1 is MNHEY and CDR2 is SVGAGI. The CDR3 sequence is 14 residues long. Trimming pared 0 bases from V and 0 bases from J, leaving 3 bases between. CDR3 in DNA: TGTGCCAGCAGTTACTCTCAAGCCAAAAACATTCAGTACTTC. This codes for CASSYSQAKNIQYF.

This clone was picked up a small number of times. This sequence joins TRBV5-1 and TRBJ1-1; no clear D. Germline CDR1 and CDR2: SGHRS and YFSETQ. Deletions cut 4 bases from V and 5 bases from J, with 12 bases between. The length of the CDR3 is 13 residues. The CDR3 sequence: CASSENHGTEAFF. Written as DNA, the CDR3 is TGCGCCAGCAGCGAAAATCACGGGACTGAAGCTTTCTTT.

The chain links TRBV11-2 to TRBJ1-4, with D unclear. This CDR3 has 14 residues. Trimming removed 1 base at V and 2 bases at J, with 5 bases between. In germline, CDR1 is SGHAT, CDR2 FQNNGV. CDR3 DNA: TGTGCCAGCAGCTTAGGAGGGACTAATGAAAAACTGTTTTTT. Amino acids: CASSLGGTNEKLFF.

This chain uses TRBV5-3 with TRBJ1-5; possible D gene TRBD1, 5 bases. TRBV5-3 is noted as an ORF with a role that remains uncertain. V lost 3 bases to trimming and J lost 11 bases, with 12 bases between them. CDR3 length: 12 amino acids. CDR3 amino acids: CARSSGPAAQHF. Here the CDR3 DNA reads TGTGCCAGAAGCTCAGGGCCGGCAGCCCAGCATTTT.

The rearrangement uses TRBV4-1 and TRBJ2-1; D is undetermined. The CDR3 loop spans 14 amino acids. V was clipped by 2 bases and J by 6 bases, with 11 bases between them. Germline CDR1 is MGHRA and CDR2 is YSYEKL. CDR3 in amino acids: CASSQPIDSNEQFF. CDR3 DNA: TGCGCCAGCAGCCAACCTATTGACTCCAATGAGCAGTTCTTC.

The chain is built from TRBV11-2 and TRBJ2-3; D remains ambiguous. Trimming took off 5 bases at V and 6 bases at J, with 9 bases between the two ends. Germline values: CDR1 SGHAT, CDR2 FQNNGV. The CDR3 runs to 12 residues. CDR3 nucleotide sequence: TGTGCCAGCAGCACCTATATGGATACGCAGTATTTT. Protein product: CASSTYMDTQYF. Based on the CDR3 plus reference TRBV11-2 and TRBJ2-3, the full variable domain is EAGVAQSPRYKIIEKRQSVAFWCNPISGHATLYWYQQILGQGPKLLIQFQNNGVVDDSQLPKDRFSAERLKGVDSTLKIQPAKLEDSAVYLCASSTYMDTQYFGPGTRLTVL.

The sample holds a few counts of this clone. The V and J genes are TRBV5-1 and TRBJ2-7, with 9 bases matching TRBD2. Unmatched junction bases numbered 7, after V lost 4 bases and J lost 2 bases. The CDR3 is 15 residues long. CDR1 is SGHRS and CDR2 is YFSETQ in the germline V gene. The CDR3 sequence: CASSETSGVPYEQYF. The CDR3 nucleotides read TGCGCCAGCAGCGAGACTAGCGGAGTCCCCTACGAGCAGTACTTC.

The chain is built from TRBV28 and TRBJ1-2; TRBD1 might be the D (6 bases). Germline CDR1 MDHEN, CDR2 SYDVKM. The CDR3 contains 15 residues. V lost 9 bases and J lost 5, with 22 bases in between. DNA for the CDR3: TGTGCCAGTGTTACCGGGACAATTCATTCATATGGCTACACCTTC. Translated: CASVTGTIHSYGYTF.

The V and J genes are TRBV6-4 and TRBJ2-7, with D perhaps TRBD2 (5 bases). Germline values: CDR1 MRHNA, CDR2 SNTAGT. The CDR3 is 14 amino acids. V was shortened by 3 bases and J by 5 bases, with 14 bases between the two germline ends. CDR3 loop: CASSEGPEGHEQYF. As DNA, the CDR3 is TGTGCCAGCAGTGAGGGCCCCGAGGGCCACGAGCAGTACTTC.

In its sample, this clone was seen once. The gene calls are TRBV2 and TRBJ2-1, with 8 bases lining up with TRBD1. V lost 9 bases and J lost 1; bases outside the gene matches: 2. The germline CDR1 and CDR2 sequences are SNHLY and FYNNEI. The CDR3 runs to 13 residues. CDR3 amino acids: CASGQGSYNEQFF. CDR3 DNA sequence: TGTGCCAGTGGACAGGGTTCCTACAATGAGCAGTTCTTC.

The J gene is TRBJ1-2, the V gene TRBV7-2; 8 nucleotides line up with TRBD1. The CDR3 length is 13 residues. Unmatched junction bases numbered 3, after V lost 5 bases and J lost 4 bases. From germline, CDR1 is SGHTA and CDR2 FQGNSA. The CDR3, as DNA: TGTGCCAGCAGCGCTGGGACAGGCTATGGCTACACCTTC. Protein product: CASSAGTGYGYTF.

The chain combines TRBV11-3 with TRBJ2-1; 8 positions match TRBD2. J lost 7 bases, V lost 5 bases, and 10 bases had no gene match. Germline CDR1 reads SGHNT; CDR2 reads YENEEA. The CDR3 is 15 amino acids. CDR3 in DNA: TGTGCCAGCAGCCTTAGCGGGAATTTGGGAAATGAGCAGTTCTTC. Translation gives CASSLSGNLGNEQFF.

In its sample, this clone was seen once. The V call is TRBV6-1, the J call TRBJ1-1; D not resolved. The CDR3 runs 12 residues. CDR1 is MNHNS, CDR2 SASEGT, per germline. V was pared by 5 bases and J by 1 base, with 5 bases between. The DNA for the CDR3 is TGTGCCAGCAGTTATCCGAACACTGAAGCTTTCTTT. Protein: CASSYPNTEAFF.

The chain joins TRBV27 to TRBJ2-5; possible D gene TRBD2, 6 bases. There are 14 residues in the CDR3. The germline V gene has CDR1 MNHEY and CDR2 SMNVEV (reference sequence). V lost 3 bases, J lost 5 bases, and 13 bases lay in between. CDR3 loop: CASSFTGSGETQYF. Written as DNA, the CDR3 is TGTGCCAGCAGTTTTACCGGGAGTGGTGAGACCCAGTACTTC.

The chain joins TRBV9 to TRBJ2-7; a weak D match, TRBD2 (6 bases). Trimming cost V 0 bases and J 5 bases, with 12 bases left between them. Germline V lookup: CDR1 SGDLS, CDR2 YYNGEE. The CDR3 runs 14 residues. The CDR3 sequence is CASSVGGGTNEQYF. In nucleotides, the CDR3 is TGTGCCAGCAGCGTAGGCGGCGGGACCAACGAGCAGTACTTC. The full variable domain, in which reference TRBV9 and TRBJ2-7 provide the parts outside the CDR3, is DSGVTQTPKHLITATGQRVTLRCSPRSGDLSVYWYQQSLDQGLQFLIQYYNGEERAKGNILERFSAQQFPDLHSELNLSSLELGDSALYFCASSVGGGTNEQYFGPGTRLTVT.

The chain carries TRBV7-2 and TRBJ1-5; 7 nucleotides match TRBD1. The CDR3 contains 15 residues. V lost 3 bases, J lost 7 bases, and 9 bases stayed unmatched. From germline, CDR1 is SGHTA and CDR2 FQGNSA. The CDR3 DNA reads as TGTGCCAGCAGCTTGCGGACAGGAACCGACCAGCCCCAGCATTTT. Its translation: CASSLRTGTDQPQHF.

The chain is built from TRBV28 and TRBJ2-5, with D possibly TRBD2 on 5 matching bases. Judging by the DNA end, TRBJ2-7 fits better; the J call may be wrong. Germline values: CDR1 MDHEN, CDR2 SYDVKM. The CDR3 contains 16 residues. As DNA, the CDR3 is TGTGCCAGCAGTCTAGACGGGGTCAGCGACTACTACGAGCAGTACTTC. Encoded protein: CASSLDGVSDYYEQYF.

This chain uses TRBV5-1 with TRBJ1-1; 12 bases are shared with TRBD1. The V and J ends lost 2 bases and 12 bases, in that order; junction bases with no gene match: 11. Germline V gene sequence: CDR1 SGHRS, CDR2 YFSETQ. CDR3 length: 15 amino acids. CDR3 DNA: TGCGCCAGCAGCTTTAAACCGGGACAGGGGGCAGTGCCTTTCTTT. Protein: CASSFKPGQGAVPFF.

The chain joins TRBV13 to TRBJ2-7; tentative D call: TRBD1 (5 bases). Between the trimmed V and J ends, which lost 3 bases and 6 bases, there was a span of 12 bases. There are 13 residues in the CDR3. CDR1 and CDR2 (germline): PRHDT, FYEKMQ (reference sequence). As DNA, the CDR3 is TGTGCCAGCAGCTTTAGGGGTTTGTTCGAGCAGTACTTC. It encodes CASSFRGLFEQYF.